This T cell receptor beta chain comes out of a study of tumor-infiltrating lymphocytes in primary liver carcinoma. Germline lookup yields CDR1 SGHAT and CDR2 FQNNGV. The CDR3 totals 14 residues. Comments on this clonotype: One junction end does not reproduce the germline sequence, and a read error may be involved.

A constant-region primer served to make TCR beta cDNA from around 500 ng total RNA. Generation of the TCR beta libraries relied on three nested multiplex PCR rounds using slightly modified ARM-PCR. TRBV1-TRBV30 forward primers paired with a C-beta reverse primer drove the first two PCR rounds, roughly 9 cycles each. TCRdb called the multiplex PCR reads again in MiXCR, with one record for every CDR3 protein. This sample yields 75,000 to 90,000 distinct CDR3 sequences, of which 72% are seen a single time; roughly 21% belongs to the top ten. DNA and RNA were both co-extracted from approximately 20-30 mg of bulk tissue that had not been sorted.

The material sequenced was liver tumor tissue from sampling region 1. The subset denotes: tumor region T1, superior pole. The origin of this receptor is a man aged 35 to 55 with primary liver carcinoma and hepatitis B virus infection. The chain recombines TRBV11-2 with TRBJ2-1; D is uncertain. The CDR3 DNA follows: TGTGCCAGTAGCTCGATGCTAGGAAGCAATGAGATGTTCTTC. Amino acids: CASSSMLGSNEMFF.